This T cell receptor (beta chain) derives from a study of early stage breast cancer tumors. Study context: ER+/PR+/HER2- status applied to about 70% of the 16 invasive breast tumors. Invasive lobular carcinomas made up four of 12 ER+/PR+/HER2- tumors. The study's findings and limits: Most shared enriched TCRB sequences were commonly generated ones.

This table comes from immunoSEQ multiplex PCR, and its TCRdb copy is limited to in-frame clones, with some not included. The data show about 28,000 clones, with about 80% seen just once and about 13% held by the top ten. Comment on this clone: Its target is unknown.

The junction had 17 bases not matched to a gene; V was cut back by 3 bases and J by 2 bases. The CDR3 is 20 amino acids. CDR1 is SGHRS and CDR2 is YFSETQ in the germline V gene. The V call is TRBV5-1, the J call TRBJ2-2; 9 bases map to TRBD2. This sequence originates from a person aged 55 to 75 with breast cancer. Sequencing was done on a sample of blood. The CDR3 region is CASSSKTHPTSGPNTGELFF. For the CDR3, the DNA is TGCGCCAGCAGCTCCAAGACCCACCCCACTAGCGGGCCTAACACCGGGGAGCTGTTTTTT.